These 13 T cell receptor beta chains share one sample of origin, sequenced in a study of cytomegalovirus exposure and HLA in healthy donors. PCR amplification relied on 60 Vbeta primers (plus 13 Jbeta primers). Repertoires were generated with immunoSEQ multiplex PCR, while TCRdb's copy carries only in-frame clones and drops some. The data show about 140,000 clones, 80% seen once. Sequencing was carried out using PBMCs. The receptors were gathered from a man aged 40-50 years in good health and CMV-seronegative.

This chain links TRBV5-1 with TRBJ2-7, with D maybe TRBD1 (5 bases). The germline V gene encodes CDR1 SGHRS and CDR2 YFSETQ. The CDR3 covers 13 residues. Trimming stripped 4 bases from V and 5 bases from J, with 13 bases between. CDR3 amino acids: CASSPQGSNEQYF. DNA for the CDR3: TGCGCCAGCAGCCCTCAGGGTTCCAACGAGCAGTACTTC.

V gene TRBV25-1 combines with J gene TRBJ1-5; no definite D call. Per germline, CDR1 MGHDK and CDR2 SYGVNS. The ends were cut back, 5 bases at V and 3 bases at J, with 17 bases in the middle. This CDR3 contains 16 residues. The chain's CDR3 is CASSFGPVGNNQPQHF. For the CDR3, the DNA is TGTGCCAGCAGTTTTGGGCCCGTCGGTAACAATCAGCCCCAGCATTTT.

V is TRBV27 and J is TRBJ1-1, with D possibly TRBD1 on 5 matching bases. The ends were cut back, 3 bases at V and 3 bases at J, with 17 bases in the middle. Germline CDR1 MNHEY, CDR2 SMNVEV (reference sequence). This CDR3 comprises 16 residues. CDR3 in amino acids: CASSFRGRGPDTEAFF. For the CDR3, the DNA is TGTGCCAGCAGTTTTCGGGGGAGGGGCCCGGACACTGAAGCTTTCTTT.

In the case of this clone: At one boundary the junction diverges from the germline segment, which might be a read error. V is TRBV5-4 and J is TRBJ1-5; tentatively, D is TRBD1 (5 bases). The germline CDR1 and CDR2 sequences are SGHNT and YYREEE (reference sequence). This CDR3 spans 14 amino acids. The CDR3 protein is CAGSLAGSNQPQHF. CDR3 nucleotides: TGTGCCGGCAGCTTGGCAGGGAGCAATCAGCCCCAGCATTTT.

The rearrangement links TRBV5-1 to TRBJ1-2; D is unresolved. The CDR3 is made up of 13 amino acids. Trimming pared 7 bases from V and 7 bases from J, leaving 17 bases between. Germline V gives CDR1 SGHRS, CDR2 YFSETQ. The DNA of the CDR3 is TGCGCCAGCGCCTTACAGTCCGAGCTTGGCTACACCTTC. Its protein product is CASALQSELGYTF.

This clone was observed a handful of times. The chain is built from TRBV15 and TRBJ2-2, with 8 positions matching TRBD1. The CDR3 is 17 residues long. Germline CDR1 reads LNHNV; CDR2 reads YYDKDF (reference sequence). The ends lost 9 bases at V and 4 bases at J; junction bases unmatched: 16. CDR3 sequence reads: CATERQGALRGTGELFF. The CDR3 DNA is TGTGCCACGGAGCGTCAGGGGGCGCTACGGGGCACCGGGGAGCTGTTTTTT.

The chain joins TRBV11-3 to TRBJ1-1; D unclear. The germline CDR1 and CDR2 sequences are SGHNT and YENEEA. There are 15 residues in the CDR3. V lost 1 base and J 1 base, leaving 10 bases between the germline ends. This chain's CDR3 is CASSLGTLGNTEAFF. Written as DNA, the CDR3 is TGTGCCAGCAGCTTAGGCACGCTCGGGAACACTGAAGCTTTCTTT.

The sample holds a few counts of this clone. The chain combines TRBV29-1 with TRBJ2-3; a possible D gene is TRBD1 (6 bases). Trimming removed 7 bases from V and 7 bases from J, with 18 bases in between. The CDR3 runs to 13 residues. CDR1 and CDR2 (germline): SQVTM, ANQGSEA. Here the CDR3 DNA reads TGCAGCGAAGCAGTCGGGACACCCAATACGCAGTATTTT. Protein: CSEAVGTPNTQYF.

This clone turned up a few times. The rearrangement joins TRBV19 to TRBJ2-7, with 7 bases aligning to TRBD1. The trim removed 7 bases at V and 0 bases at J, leaving 9 bases unmatched. CDR1 is LNHDA, CDR2 SQIVND, per germline (reference sequence). The CDR3 covers 15 residues. The CDR3 here is CASNEGAGGSYEQYF. The CDR3 DNA reads TGTGCCAGTAACGAAGGTGCAGGGGGCTCCTACGAGCAGTACTTC.

This clone came up a few times. The V call is TRBV29-1, the J call TRBJ2-5; 8 bases line up with TRBD1. Trimming took 8 bases from V and 2 from J; bases not matched to a gene: 10. The CDR3 is 14 amino acids. Germline V gene sequence: CDR1 SQVTM, CDR2 ANQGSEA. CDR3: CSSPPQGAQETQYF. DNA of the CDR3: TGCAGCTCCCCCCCCCAGGGGGCTCAAGAGACCCAGTACTTC. The full variable domain, its missing parts supplied by reference TRBV29-1 and TRBJ2-5, is SAVISQKPSRDICQRGTSLTIQCQVDSQVTMMFWYRQQPGQSLTLIATANQGSEATYESGFVIDKFPISRPNLTFSTLTVSNMSPEDSSIYLCSSPPQGAQETQYFGPGTRLLVL.

This clone was seen just once. The V gene is TRBV12-5, the J gene TRBJ2-3; D might be TRBD1 (6 bases). In germline, CDR1 is LGHNT, CDR2 FRNRAP. The V gene lost 6 bases and the J gene lost 0 bases, with 10 bases spanning the gap. The CDR3 extends over 14 amino acids. The CDR3 nucleotides are TGTGCTAGTGGACTGGACAGAAGCACAGATACGCAGTATTTT. Amino acid sequence: CASGLDRSTDTQYF.

A few counts support this clone. V and J are TRBV27 and TRBJ1-2, with D perhaps TRBD1 (5 bases). Trimming cost V 4 bases and J 3 bases, with 12 bases left between them. Germline V gene data show CDR1 as MNHEY and CDR2 as SMNVEV (reference sequence). This CDR3 has 14 residues. The CDR3 protein is CASSYGIGDYGYTF. The CDR3 bases are TGTGCCAGCAGTTATGGGATAGGGGACTATGGCTACACCTTC.

This chain connects TRBV5-1 to TRBJ2-2, with TRBD2 matching 10 bases. J lost 6 bases, V lost 1 base, and 6 bases had no gene match. This CDR3 is 16 amino acids long. Germline values: CDR1 SGHRS, CDR2 YFSETQ. CDR3 nucleotides: TGCGCCAGCAGCTTGATCAGCGGGGGGGCCCCCGGGGAGCTGTTTTTT. Residues: CASSLISGGAPGELFF.